A single sample is the source of the 13 T cell receptor beta chains below, sequenced in a study of monozygotic twins with inflammatory bowel disease. TCRdb re-called the 5' RACE reads and gives one entry per CDR3 protein, without DNA. The sample shows roughly 150,000 distinct CDR3 sequences, and 2% to 2.5% sits with its ten largest clones. Input material: blood. All receptors derive from a human donor with ulcerative colitis or Crohn's disease, or a healthy co-twin of an affected twin (not recorded which).

The gene calls are TRBV27 and TRBJ2-1; TCRdb designates TRBD1, a call that cannot be tested without DNA. The CDR3 spans 16 residues. Germline V CDR1 and CDR2: MNHEY, SMNVEV (reference sequence). The CDR3 is CASTFLPPLGYNEQFF.

The genes are TRBV5-1 and TRBJ2-7; without DNA, the TCRdb call of TRBD1 cannot be checked. The CDR3 sequence is 12 residues long. Germline lookup yields CDR1 SGHRS and CDR2 YFSETQ. CDR3 sequence: CASSFGGDEQYF.

The chain uses TRBV12-5 and TRBJ2-1. Germline-derived CDR1 and CDR2 are LGHNT and FRNRAP. The CDR3 has 12 residues. CDR3 protein: CASGPRKNEQFF.

The V and J genes are TRBV5-1 and TRBJ2-1. The CDR3 consists of 15 residues. Germline CDR1 and CDR2: SGHRS and YFSETQ. CDR3: CASSPDGSSYNEQFF.

The rearrangement links TRBV28 to TRBJ2-5; TCRdb selects TRBD1, and the lack of DNA leaves this call unchecked. The CDR3 totals 14 residues. Germline V gene lookup returns CDR1 MDHEN and CDR2 SYDVKM. CDR3 amino acids: CASNPTQGLETQYF.

This sequence joins TRBV9 and TRBJ2-5; TCRdb selects TRBD1, and the lack of DNA leaves this call unchecked. Germline CDR1 reads SGDLS; CDR2 reads YYNGEE. The CDR3 covers 14 residues. The CDR3: CASSVPGPAETQYF.

This rearrangement joins TRBV12-3 or TRBV12-4 to TRBJ2-5; TCRdb selects TRBD1, and the lack of DNA leaves this call unchecked. The CDR3 is made up of 15 amino acids. CDR3 region: CASSLWTGGGETQYF.

The chain has TRBV4-3 and TRBJ1-1. Germline V lookup: CDR1 LGHNA, CDR2 YSLEER. The CDR3 consists of 14 residues. CDR3 sequence: CASSHLDRNTEAFF.

V gene TRBV12-5 combines with J gene TRBJ1-3. Germline CDR1 LGHNT, CDR2 FRNRAP. The CDR3 runs to 15 residues. The CDR3 is CASGAGQSSGNTIYF.

The chain carries TRBV27 and TRBJ1-2; TCRdb proposes TRBD1, but this gene call is untestable without DNA. The CDR3 has 13 residues. Looked up from germline, CDR1 is MNHEY and CDR2 is SMNVEV (reference sequence). Here the CDR3 reads CASRETGDYGYTF.

J is TRBJ2-5 and V is TRBV6-5; TCRdb names TRBD2, which stays unverified in the absence of DNA. CDR3 length: 16 amino acids. Germline lookup yields CDR1 MNHEY and CDR2 SVGAGI. The chain's CDR3 is CASSYPLAGGLETQYF.

The V call is TRBV11-2, the J call TRBJ2-3; with no DNA, the TCRdb D assignment of TRBD1 cannot be verified. The germline CDR1 and CDR2 sequences are SGHAT and FQNNGV. The CDR3 sequence is 14 residues long. CDR3 residues: CASSPRTGLDTQYF. Filled out from reference TRBV11-2 and TRBJ2-3, the complete variable domain reads EAGVAQSPRYKIIEKRQSVAFWCNPISGHATLYWYQQILGQGPKLLIQFQNNGVVDDSQLPKDRFSAERLKGVDSTLKIQPAKLEDSAVYLCASSPRTGLDTQYFGPGTRLTVL.

This chain joins TRBV7-2 and TRBJ2-5; TCRdb lists TRBD2, though no DNA is available to test this call. The CDR3 covers 16 residues. CDR1 and CDR2 from the germline V gene are SGHTA and FQGNSA. CDR3 sequence: CASSLVGTINQETQYF.